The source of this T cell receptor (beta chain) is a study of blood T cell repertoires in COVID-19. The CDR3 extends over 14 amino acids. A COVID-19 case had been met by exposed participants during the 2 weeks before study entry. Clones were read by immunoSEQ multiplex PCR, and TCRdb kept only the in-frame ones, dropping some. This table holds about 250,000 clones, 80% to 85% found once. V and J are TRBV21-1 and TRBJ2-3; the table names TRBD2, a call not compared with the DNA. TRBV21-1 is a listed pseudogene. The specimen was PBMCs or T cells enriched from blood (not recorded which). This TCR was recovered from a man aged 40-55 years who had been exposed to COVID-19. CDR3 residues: CASITGTSGNTQYF. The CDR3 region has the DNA TGTGCCAGCATCACCGGGACTAGTGGTAATACGCAGTATTTT.